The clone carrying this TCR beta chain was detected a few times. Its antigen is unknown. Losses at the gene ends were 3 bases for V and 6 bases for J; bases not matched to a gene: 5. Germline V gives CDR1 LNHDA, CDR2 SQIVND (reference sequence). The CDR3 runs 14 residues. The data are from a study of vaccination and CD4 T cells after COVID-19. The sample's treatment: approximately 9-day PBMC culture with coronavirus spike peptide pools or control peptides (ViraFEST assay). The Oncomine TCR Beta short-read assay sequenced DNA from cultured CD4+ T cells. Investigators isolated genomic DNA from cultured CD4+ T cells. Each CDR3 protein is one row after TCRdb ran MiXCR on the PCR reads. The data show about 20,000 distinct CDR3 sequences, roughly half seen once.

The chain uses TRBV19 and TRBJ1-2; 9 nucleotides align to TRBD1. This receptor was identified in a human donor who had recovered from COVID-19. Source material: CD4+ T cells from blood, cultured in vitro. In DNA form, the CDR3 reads TGTGCCAGTAGTATCCTGGACAGGGGCGATGGCTACACCTTC. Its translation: CASSILDRGDGYTF.